The TCR beta chain under discussion was sequenced for a study of T cell responses to AZD1222 COVID-19 vaccine. Study details: Timing groups of about 4 and about 12 weeks for second doses were pooled. Study results and limitations: Compared with day 0, the breadth and depth of the Spike-specific TCR repertoire rose significantly after two doses of AZD1222. Reports say nearly half of spike-specific TCRs go after unmutated variant regions.

A remark on this clone: Its target is not known.

Repertoires were generated with immunoSEQ multiplex PCR, while TCRdb's copy carries only in-frame clones and drops some. The table includes approximately 150,000 clones, under 95% detected once. J gave up 5 bases and V 5 bases, and 8 bases lay outside the gene matches. This CDR3 comprises 15 residues. The germline CDR1 and CDR2 sequences are SGHTA and FQGTGA. The J gene is TRBJ2-2, the V gene TRBV7-3; TRBD2 matches 7 bases. Sequences were derived from peripheral blood, sampled on day 0 of AZD1222 vaccination. This clonotype was sampled from an adult in good health. The CDR3 DNA sequence: TGTGCCAGCAGCCCAGCTAGCGGTCGAACCGGGGAGCTGTTTTTT. Protein: CASSPASGRTGELFF.